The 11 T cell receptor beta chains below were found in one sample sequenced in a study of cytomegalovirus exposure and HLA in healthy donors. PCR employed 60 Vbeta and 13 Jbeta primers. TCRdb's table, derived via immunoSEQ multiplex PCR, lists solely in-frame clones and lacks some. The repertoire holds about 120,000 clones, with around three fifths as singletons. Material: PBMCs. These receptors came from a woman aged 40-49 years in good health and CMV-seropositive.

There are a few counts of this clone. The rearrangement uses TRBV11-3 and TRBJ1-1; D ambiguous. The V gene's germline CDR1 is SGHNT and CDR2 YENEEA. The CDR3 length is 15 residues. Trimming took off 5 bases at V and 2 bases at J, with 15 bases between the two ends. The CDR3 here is CASSTYLEANTEAFF. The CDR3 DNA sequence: TGTGCCAGCAGCACCTACCTTGAGGCCAACACTGAAGCTTTCTTT. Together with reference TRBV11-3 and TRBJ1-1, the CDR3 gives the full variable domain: EAGVVQSPRYKIIEKKQPVAFWCNPISGHNTLYWYLQNLGQGPELLIRYENEEAVDDSQLPKDRFSAERLKGVDSTLKIQPAELGDSAVYLCASSTYLEANTEAFFGQGTRLTVV.

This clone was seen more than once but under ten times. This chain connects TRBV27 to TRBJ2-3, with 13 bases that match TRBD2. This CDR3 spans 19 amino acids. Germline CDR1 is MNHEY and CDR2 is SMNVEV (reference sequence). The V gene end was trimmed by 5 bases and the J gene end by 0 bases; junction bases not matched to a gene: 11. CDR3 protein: CASSPIRGLAGQSTDTQYF. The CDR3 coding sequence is TGTGCCAGCAGTCCAATCCGGGGACTAGCGGGACAAAGCACAGATACGCAGTATTTT.

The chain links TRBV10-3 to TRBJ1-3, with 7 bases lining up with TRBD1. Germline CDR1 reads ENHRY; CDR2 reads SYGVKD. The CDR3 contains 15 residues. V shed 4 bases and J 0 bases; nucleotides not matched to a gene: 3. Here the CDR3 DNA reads TGTGCCATCAGTGGGGACAGAAGCTCTGGAAACACCATATATTTT. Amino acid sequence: CAISGDRSSGNTIYF.

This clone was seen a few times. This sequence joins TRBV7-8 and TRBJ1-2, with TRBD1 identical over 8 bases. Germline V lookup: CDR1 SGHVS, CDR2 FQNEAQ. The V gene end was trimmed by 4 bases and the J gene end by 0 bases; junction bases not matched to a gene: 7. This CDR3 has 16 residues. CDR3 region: CASSSGQGGSNYGYTF. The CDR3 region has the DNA TGTGCCAGCAGCTCCGGACAGGGTGGATCTAACTATGGCTACACCTTC.

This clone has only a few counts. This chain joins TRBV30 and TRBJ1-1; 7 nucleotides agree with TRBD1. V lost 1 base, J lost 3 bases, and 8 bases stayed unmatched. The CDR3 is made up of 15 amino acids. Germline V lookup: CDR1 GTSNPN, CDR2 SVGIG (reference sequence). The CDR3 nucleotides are TGTGCCTGGAGTGCATCGGGGACAGTATACACTGAAGCTTTCTTT. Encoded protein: CAWSASGTVYTEAFF.

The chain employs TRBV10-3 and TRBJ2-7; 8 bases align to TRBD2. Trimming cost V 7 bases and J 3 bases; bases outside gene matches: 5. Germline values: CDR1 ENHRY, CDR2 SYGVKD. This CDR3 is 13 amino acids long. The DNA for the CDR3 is TGTGCCATCACGAGCGGGGGACTCTACGAGCAGTACTTC. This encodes CAITSGGLYEQYF.

CDR3 loop: CSVVKADSFTDTQYF. Here the CDR3 DNA reads TGCAGCGTTGTAAAGGCGGACAGTTTCACAGATACGCAGTATTTT. The chain is built from TRBV29-1 and TRBJ2-3; D might be TRBD1 (6 bases). Germline V CDR1 and CDR2: SQVTM, ANQGSEA. V was trimmed by 4 bases and J by 2 bases, leaving 16 bases between them. This CDR3 region has 15 residues.

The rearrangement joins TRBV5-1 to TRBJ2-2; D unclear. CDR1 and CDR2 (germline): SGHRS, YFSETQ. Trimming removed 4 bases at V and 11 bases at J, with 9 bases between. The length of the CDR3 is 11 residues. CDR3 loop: CASSPGLELFF. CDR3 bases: TGCGCCAGCAGCCCAGGCCTCGAGCTGTTTTTT.

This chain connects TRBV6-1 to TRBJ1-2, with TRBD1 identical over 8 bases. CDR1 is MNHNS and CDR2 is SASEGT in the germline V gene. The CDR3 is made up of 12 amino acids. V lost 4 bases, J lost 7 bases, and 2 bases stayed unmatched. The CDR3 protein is CASSGGQAGYTF. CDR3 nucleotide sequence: TGTGCCAGCAGTGGGGGACAGGCTGGCTACACCTTC.

CDR3 residues: CASSSGQVKGYTF. CDR3 bases: TGCGCCAGCAGCTCGGGACAGGTCAAGGGCTACACCTTC. The genes are TRBV5-1 and TRBJ1-2; 8 bases are a match to TRBD1. This CDR3 has 13 residues. V trimming: 3 bases; J trimming: 8 bases; junction bases outside the gene matches: 6. CDR1 is SGHRS and CDR2 is YFSETQ in the germline V gene.

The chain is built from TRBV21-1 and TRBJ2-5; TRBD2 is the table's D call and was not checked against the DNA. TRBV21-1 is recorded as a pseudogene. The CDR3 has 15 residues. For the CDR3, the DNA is TGTGCCAGCCGGACTGGGAGGGGTTCCCAAGAGACCCAGTACTTC. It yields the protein CASRTGRGSQETQYF.